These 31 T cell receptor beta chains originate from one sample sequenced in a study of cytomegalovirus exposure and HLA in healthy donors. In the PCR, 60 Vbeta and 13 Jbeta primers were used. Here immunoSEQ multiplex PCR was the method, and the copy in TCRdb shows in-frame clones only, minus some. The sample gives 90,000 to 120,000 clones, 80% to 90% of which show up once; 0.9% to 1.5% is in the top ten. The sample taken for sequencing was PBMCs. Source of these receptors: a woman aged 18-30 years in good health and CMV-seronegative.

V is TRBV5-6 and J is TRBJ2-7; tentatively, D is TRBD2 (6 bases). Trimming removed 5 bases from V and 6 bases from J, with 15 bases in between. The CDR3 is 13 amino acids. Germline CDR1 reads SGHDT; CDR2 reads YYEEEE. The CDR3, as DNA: TGTGCCAGCAGTCCCGAAGCGGGTGTCGAGCAGTACTTC. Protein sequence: CASSPEAGVEQYF.

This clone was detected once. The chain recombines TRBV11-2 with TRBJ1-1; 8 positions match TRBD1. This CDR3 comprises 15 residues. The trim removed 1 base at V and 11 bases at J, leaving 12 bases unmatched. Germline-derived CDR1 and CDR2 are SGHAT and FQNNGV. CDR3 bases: TGTGCCAGCAGCTTAGCAAGGGCAGGGGGCTTCGGGGCTTTCTTT. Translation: CASSLARAGGFGAFF. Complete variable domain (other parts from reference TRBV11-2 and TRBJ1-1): EAGVAQSPRYKIIEKRQSVAFWCNPISGHATLYWYQQILGQGPKLLIQFQNNGVVDDSQLPKDRFSAERLKGVDSTLKIQPAKLEDSAVYLCASSLARAGGFGAFFGQGTRLTVV.

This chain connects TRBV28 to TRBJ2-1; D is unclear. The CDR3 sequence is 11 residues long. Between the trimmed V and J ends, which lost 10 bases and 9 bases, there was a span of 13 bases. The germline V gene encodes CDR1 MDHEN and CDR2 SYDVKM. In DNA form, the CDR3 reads TGTGCCACCCAGGTTGCAATTGAGCAGTTCTTC. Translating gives CATQVAIEQFF.

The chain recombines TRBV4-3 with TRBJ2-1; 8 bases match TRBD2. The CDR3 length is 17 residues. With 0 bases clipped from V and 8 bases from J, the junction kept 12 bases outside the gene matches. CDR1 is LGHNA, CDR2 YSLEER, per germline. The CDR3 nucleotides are TGCGCCAGCAGCCAAGATGGCGGGGGGCGGTGGACAGATGAGCAGTTCTTC. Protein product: CASSQDGGGRWTDEQFF.

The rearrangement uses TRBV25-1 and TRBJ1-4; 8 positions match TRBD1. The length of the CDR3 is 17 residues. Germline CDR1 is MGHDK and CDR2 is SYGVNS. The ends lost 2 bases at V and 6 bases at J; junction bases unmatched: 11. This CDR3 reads CASSEKPDRAAYEKLFF. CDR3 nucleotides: TGTGCCAGCAGTGAAAAGCCGGACAGGGCCGCGTATGAAAAACTGTTTTTT.

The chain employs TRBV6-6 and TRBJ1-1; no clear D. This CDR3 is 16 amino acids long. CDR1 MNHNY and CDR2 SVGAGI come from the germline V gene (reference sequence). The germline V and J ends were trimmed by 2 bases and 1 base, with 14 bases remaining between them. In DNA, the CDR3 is TGTGCCAGCAGTTACGTCCCAGGCGATCCGAACACTGAAGCTTTCTTT. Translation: CASSYVPGDPNTEAFF.

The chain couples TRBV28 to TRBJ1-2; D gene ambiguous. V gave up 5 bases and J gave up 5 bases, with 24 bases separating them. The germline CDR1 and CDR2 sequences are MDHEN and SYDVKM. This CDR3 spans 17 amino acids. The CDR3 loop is CASSTPGPDGNRYGYTF. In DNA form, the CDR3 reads TGTGCCAGCAGTACACCGGGTCCCGACGGTAATCGGTATGGCTACACCTTC.

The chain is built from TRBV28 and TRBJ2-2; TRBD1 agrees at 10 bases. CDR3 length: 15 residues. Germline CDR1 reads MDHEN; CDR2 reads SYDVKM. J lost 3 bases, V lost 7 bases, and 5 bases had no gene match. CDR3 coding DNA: TGTGCCAGCAACGAGGACAGGGGGGACACCGGGGAGCTGTTTTTT. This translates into CASNEDRGDTGELFF.

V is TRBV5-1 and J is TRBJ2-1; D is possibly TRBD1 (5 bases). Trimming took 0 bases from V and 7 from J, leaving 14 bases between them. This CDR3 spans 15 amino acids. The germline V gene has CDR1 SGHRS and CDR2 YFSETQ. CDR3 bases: TGCGCCAGCAGCTTGGAACAGGTGGGTGAGAATGAGCAGTTCTTC. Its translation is CASSLEQVGENEQFF.

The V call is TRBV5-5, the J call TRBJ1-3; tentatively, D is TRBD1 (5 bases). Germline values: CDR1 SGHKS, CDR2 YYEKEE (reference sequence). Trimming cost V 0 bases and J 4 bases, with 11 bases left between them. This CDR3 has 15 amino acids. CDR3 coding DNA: TGTGCCAGCAGCTTGGTAGGGGATCCCGGAAACACCATATATTTT. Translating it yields CASSLVGDPGNTIYF.

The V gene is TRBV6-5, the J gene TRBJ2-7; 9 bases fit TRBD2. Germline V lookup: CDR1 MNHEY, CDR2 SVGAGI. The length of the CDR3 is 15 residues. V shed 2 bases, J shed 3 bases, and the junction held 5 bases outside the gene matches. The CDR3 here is CASSYRPAGGYEQYF. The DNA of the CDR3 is TGTGCCAGCAGTTACCGCCCAGCGGGGGGCTACGAGCAGTACTTC.

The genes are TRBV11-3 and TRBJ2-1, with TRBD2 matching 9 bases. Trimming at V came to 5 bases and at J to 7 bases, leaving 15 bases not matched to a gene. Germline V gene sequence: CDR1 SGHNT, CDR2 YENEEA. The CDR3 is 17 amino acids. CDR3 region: CASSPHVLAGGRNEQFF. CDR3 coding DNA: TGTGCCAGCAGCCCGCACGTCCTGGCGGGGGGGAGAAATGAGCAGTTCTTC.

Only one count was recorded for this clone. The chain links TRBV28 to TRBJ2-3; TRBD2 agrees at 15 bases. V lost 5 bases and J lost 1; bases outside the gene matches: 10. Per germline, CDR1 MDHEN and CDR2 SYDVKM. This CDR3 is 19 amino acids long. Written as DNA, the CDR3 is TGTGCCAGCAGTCATGTTAGGGGACTAGCGGGAGGAGGCACAGATACGCAGTATTTT. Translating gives CASSHVRGLAGGGTDTQYF.

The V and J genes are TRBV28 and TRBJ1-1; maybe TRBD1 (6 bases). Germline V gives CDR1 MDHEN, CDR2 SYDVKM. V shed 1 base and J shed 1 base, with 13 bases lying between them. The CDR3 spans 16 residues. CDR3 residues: CASSLFGGRKNTEAFF. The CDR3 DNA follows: TGTGCCAGCAGTTTATTTGGGGGCAGGAAGAACACTGAAGCTTTCTTT. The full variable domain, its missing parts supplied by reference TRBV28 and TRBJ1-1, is DVKVTQSSRYLVKRTGEKVFLECVQDMDHENMFWYRQDPGLGLRLIYFSYDVKMKEKGDIPEGYSVSREKKERFSLILESASTNQTSMYLCASSLFGGRKNTEAFFGQGTRLTVV.

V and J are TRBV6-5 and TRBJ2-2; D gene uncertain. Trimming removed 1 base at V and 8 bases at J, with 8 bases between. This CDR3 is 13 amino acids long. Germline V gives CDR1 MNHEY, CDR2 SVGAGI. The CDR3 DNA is TGTGCCAGCAGTTACTTCTTACTTGGGGAGCTGTTTTTT. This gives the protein CASSYFLLGELFF.

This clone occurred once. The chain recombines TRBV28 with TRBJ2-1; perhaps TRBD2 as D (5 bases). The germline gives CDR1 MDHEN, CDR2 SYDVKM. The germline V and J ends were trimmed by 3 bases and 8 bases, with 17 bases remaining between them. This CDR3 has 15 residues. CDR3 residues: CASSLLLELLDEQFF. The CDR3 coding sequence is TGTGCCAGCAGTTTGCTACTAGAGTTGCTGGATGAGCAGTTCTTC.

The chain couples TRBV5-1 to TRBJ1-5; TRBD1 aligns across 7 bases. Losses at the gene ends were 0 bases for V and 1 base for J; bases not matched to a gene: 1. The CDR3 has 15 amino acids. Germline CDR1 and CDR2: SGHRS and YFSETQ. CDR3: CASSLEGASNQPQHF. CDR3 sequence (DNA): TGCGCCAGCAGCTTGGAGGGGGCGAGCAATCAGCCCCAGCATTTT.

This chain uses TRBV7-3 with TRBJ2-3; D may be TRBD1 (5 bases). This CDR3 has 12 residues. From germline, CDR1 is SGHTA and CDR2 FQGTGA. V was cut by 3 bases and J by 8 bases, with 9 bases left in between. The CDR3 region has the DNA TGTGCCAGCAGCTTTCAGGGTCCTACGCAGTATTTT. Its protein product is CASSFQGPTQYF.

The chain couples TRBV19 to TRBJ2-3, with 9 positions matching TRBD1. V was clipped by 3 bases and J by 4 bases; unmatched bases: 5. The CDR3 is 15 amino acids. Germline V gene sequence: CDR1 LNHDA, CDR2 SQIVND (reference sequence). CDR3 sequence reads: CASSINRGPADTQYF. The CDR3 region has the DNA TGTGCCAGTAGTATCAACAGGGGGCCTGCAGATACGCAGTATTTT.

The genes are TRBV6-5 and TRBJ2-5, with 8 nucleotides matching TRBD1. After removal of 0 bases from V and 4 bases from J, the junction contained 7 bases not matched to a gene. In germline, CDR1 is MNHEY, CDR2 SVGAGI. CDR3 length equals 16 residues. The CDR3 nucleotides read TGTGCCAGCAGTTACTCTACCGGGACAGGAGGAGAGACCCAGTACTTC. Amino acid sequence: CASSYSTGTGGETQYF.

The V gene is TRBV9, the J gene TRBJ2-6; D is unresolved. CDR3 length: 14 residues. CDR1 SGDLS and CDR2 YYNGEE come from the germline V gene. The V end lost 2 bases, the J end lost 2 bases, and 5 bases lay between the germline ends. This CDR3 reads CASSVPTGANVLTF. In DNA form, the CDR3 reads TGTGCCAGCAGCGTTCCTACTGGGGCCAACGTCCTGACTTTC.

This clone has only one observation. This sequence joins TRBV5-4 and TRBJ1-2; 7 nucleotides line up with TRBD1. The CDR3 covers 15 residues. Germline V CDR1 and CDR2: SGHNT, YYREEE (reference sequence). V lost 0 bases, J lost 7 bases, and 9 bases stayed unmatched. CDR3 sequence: CASSLGLGRGTGYTF. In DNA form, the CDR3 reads TGTGCCAGCAGCTTGGGGCTGGGCAGGGGGACTGGCTACACCTTC.

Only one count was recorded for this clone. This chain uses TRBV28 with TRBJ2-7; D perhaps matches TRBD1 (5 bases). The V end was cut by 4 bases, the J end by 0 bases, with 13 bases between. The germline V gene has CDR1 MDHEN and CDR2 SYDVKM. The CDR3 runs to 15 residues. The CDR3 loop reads CASSSRGVSSYEQYF. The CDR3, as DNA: TGTGCCAGCAGTTCTAGGGGCGTGAGCTCCTACGAGCAGTACTTC.

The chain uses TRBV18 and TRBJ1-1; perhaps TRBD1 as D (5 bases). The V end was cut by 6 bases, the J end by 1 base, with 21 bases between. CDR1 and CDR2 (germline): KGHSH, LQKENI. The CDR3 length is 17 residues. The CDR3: CASSQWGGERRNTEAFF. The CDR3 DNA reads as TGTGCCAGCTCGCAATGGGGGGGGGAGAGAAGGAACACTGAAGCTTTCTTT.

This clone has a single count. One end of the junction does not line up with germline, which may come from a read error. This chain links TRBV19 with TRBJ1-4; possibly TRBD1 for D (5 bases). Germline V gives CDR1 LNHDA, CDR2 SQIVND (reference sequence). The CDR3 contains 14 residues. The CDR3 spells CASSMGPTNEKLSF. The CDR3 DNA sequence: TGTGCCAGTAGTATGGGGCCAACTAATGAAAAACTGTCTTTT.

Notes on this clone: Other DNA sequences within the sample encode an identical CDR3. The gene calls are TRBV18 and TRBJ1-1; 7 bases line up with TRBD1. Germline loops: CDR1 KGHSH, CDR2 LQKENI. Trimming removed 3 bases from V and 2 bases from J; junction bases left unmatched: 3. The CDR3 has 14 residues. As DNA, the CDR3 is TGTGCCAGCTCACCTTCAGGGGGAAACACTGAAGCTTTCTTT. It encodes CASSPSGGNTEAFF.

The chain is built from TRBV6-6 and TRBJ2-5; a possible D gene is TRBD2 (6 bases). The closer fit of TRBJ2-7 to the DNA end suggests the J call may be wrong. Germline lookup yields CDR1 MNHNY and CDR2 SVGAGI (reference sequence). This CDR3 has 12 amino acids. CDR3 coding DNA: TGTGCCAGCAGGGCGGGATCCTACGAGCAGTACTTC. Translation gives CASRAGSYEQYF.

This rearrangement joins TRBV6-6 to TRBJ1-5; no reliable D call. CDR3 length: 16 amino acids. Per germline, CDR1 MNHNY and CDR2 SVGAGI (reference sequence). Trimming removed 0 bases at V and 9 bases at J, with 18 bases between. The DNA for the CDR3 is TGTGCCAGCAGTTACTCGGAGGTAGAGGGTGGGTGGCCCCAGCATTTT. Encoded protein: CASSYSEVEGGWPQHF.

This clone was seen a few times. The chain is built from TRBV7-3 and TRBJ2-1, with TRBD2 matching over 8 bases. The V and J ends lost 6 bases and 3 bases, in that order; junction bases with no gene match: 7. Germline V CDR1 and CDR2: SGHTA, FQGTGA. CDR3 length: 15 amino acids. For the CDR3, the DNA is TGTGCCAGCAGTCAAATGACTAGCGTCTACAATGAGCAGTTCTTC. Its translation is CASSQMTSVYNEQFF.

This chain's CDR3 is CASAWDRGYEQYF. CDR3 sequence (DNA): TGTGCCAGCGCCTGGGACAGGGGCTACGAGCAGTACTTC. The V call is TRBV7-9, the J call TRBJ2-7; 10 bases map to TRBD1. CDR3 length: 13 amino acids. V lost 8 bases, J lost 3 bases, and 4 bases stayed unmatched. Germline-derived CDR1 and CDR2 are SEHNR and FQNEAQ (reference sequence).

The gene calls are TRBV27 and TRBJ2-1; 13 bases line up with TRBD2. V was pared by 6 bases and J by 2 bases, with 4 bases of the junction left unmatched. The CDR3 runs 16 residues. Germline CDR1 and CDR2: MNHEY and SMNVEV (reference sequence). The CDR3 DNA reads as TGTGCCAGCAGAAAGGGACTAGCGGGGCCCTACAATGAGCAGTTCTTC. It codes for CASRKGLAGPYNEQFF.